This T cell receptor beta chain was identified during a study of Ad26.COV2.S vaccination and SARS-CoV-2 variants. Overall study context: Intramuscularly, Ad26.COV2.S was given either once or twice, 56 days apart.

Assay used: immunoSEQ multiplex PCR; TCRdb lists only in-frame clones, some missing. This repertoire shows some 300,000 clones, just under 85% found once; its top ten account for 2% to 2.5%. As concerns this clone: Its specificity is not known.

General study findings and limits: In TCR breadth and depth analyses, total T cell responses may have been underestimated.

Treatment indicated: about 20 received Ad26.COV2.S at low or high dose, single or two shots; roughly five received placebo; per-sample allocation not given. Collection of samples fell on day 63 after the first vaccine or placebo injection. The CDR3 is 15 residues long. The V gene's germline CDR1 is LNHDA and CDR2 SQIVND (reference sequence). Between the trimmed V and J ends, which lost 4 bases and 3 bases, there was a span of 15 bases. V and J are TRBV19 and TRBJ1-1; D uncertain. The sequence was obtained from a person between 18 and 60 years old who received the Ad26.COV2.S COVID-19 vaccine or a placebo. Sequencing was performed on peripheral blood, taken in a trial of Ad26.COV2.S vaccine versus placebo. CDR3 sequence reads: CASSKLRVFDTEAFF. CDR3 coding DNA: TGTGCCAGTAGTAAGCTGAGGGTATTTGACACTGAAGCTTTCTTT.